This T cell receptor beta chain was captured in a study of blood T cells in healthy people across ages (dated by TCRdb to the mid-2010s). In the study overall: In model experiments, roughly one uniquely barcoded TCR beta cDNA molecule per two T cells was captured by template switching. The study measured age-related changes in TCR beta repertoire diversity using deep sequencing normalized with unique cDNA molecular identifiers. Donors were grouped into four age groups: young (average roughly 16 years), middle-aged (39), aged (around 62) and long-lived (approximately 78). To avoid experimental bias, donors of different ages were spread randomly across the sequencing lanes. Using the same blood draw, the study looked at two additional independent replicas of 1 million unique cDNA reads for two donors, one aged 18 to 30 and the other aged 80 or older.

The CDR3 numbers 18 residues from cysteine through phenylalanine. The only DNA kept is the CDR3, 54 bases in frame from the first base. CDR1 is given as MNHNS and CDR2 as SASEGT, both from the germline V gene. A remark on this clonotype: Its antigen remains unidentified. Within one base of it there is no much larger clone, and no base qualities were kept.

What the work shows at the level of the full study, not this receptor alone: Estimates of total diversity based on one million sequenced T cells were regarded as lower bounds and as underestimates. The percentage of naive T cells measured by flow cytometry correlated strongly with observed TCR beta diversity. Observed TCR beta diversity per million T cells fell roughly linearly with age, and a significant reduction was already apparent by age around 40. Since profiling was done on bulk unsorted PBMCs, naive and antigen-experienced compartments could not be conclusively compared. Because donor CMV infection status was unknown, age-related changes in expanded clonotypes were potentially confounded. Compared with the aged group, the long-lived group had more naive CD4+ T cells, fewer expanded clones and increased TCR diversity, suggesting age selection.

Donors were 30 to 45 systemically healthy Caucasian individuals from Russia aged roughly 6 to 90 years. Ten milliliters of peripheral blood were drawn from each donor into EDTA-treated Vacutainer tubes. Ficoll-Paque density-gradient centrifugation was used to isolate PBMCs, with at least 7 million per sample. Trizol reagent was used to extract total RNA from the PBMCs, yielding at least 6 micrograms per sample. The percentages of naive CD45RAhigh/CD27high T cells were determined by flow cytometry on a PBMC aliquot from every donor. The library was produced with 5' RACE. The data were produced on an Illumina HiSeq 2500. A second PCR of 7 to 11 cycles was run with a J-beta primer mix and a sample-barcoded 5' primer. Each TCR beta cDNA molecule received a unique molecular identifier from a template-switch 5' adaptor carrying 12 random nucleotides. At least 2.5 million CDR3-containing paired-end reads were obtained from each sample. All of the RNA was converted into first-strand cDNA using the Mint cDNA synthesis kit, with a TRBC-specific oligonucleotide serving as the primer. After uracil-DNA glycosylase treatment, a first 18-cycle PCR used universal primers M1SS and BC2_uni_R on all cDNA. In the paper's pipeline: For normalization, 1 million high-quality reads were randomly selected from each sample, with every read carrying a distinct molecular identifier. Reads sharing molecular identifiers were discarded rather than binned into consensus sequences. MiTCR, with a Q25 quality threshold and the strictest error-elimination algorithm, was used for CDR3 identification, clonotype clustering and error correction. A nonparametric unseen species model with Euler transformation was used to estimate lower-bound total TCR beta diversity. The public reads were reprocessed in TCRdb via fastp at Q25 and MiXCR, keeping in-frame beta chains. Rows with a matching CDR3 protein are joined into one entry that keeps the most common DNA and genes. These V and J calls originate from TCRdb's pipeline instead of the authors' own analysis. The sample has over 550,000 distinct CDR3 sequences on record, under 30% of them singletons. Approximately 14% of the sample lies in the top ten.

The TCR was taken from a woman older than 75 in good health. Sequencing input: blood. The rearranged segments are TRBV6-1 and TRBJ2-7; 13 central nucleotides agree with TRBD2. Judging by the DNA end, TRBJ2-5 fits better; the J call may be wrong. The CDR3 region reads CASSTLIGLAGDQETQYF. The bases read TGTGCCAGCAGTACCCTAATCGGACTAGCGGGGGACCAAGAGACCCAGTACTTC.